The 9 T cell receptor beta chains below were found in one sample sequenced in a study of blood T cell repertoires in COVID-19. TCRdb's copy holds only in-frame clones and misses some; the assay was immunoSEQ multiplex PCR. The data hold approximately 200,000 clones, with around 88% observed a single time. Sequencing input: peripheral blood. The source is a man between 18 and 29 years old with active or convalescent COVID-19.

The gene calls are TRBV6-2 or TRBV6-3 and TRBJ1-5; 11 bases line up with TRBD1. CDR3 length: 17 amino acids. Germline lookup yields CDR1 MNHEY and CDR2 SVGEGT. Trimming removed 2 bases from V and 1 base from J; junction bases left unmatched: 4. The CDR3 is CASSYGRDRGSNQPQHF. The CDR3 nucleotides read TGTGCCAGCAGTTACGGGCGGGACAGGGGGAGCAATCAGCCCCAGCATTTT.

A remark on this clone: The junction departs from the called germline gene at one end, perhaps through a read error. The chain combines TRBV7-9 with TRBJ2-2, with 10 positions matching TRBD2. The CDR3 runs 15 residues. In germline, CDR1 is SEHNR, CDR2 FQNEAQ (reference sequence). CDR3: CASSLAGVTTGELFF. Written as DNA, the CDR3 is TGTGCCAGCAGCCTAGCGGGAGTTACCACCGGGGAGCTGTTTTTT.

To note about this clone: Other nucleotide sequences from this sample produce the same CDR3. This sequence joins TRBV2 and TRBJ1-1; D not resolved. V lost 0 bases and J 0 bases, leaving 8 bases between the germline ends. CDR3 length: 15 amino acids. Germline assignment: CDR1 SNHLY and CDR2 FYNNEI. This CDR3 reads CASSEARGLNTEAFF. CDR3 bases: TGTGCCAGCAGTGAAGCGAGAGGGCTGAACACTGAAGCTTTCTTT.

The gene calls are TRBV27 and TRBJ1-2; 7 nucleotides align to TRBD1. There are 14 residues in the CDR3. Trimming cost V 5 bases and J 6 bases; bases outside gene matches: 9. The germline gives CDR1 MNHEY, CDR2 SMNVEV (reference sequence). For the CDR3, the DNA is TGTGCCAGCAGTGTAAACAGGGGAACGAATGGCTACACCTTC. Its translation is CASSVNRGTNGYTF.

V gene TRBV12-5 combines with J gene TRBJ1-3; D is possibly TRBD1 (6 bases). The length of the CDR3 is 14 residues. Germline CDR1 and CDR2: LGHNT and FRNRAP. V lost 2 bases and J lost 1, with 6 bases in between. The CDR3: CASGLRGSGNTIYF. The DNA for the CDR3 is TGTGCTAGTGGTTTGAGGGGGTCTGGAAACACCATATATTTT.

The chain's CDR3 is CASSPGLVPNEQFF. CDR3 nucleotide sequence: TGTGCCAGCAGTCCAGGTCTGGTGCCGAATGAGCAGTTCTTC. This rearrangement joins TRBV27 to TRBJ2-1; D remains unclear. The germline gives CDR1 MNHEY, CDR2 SMNVEV (reference sequence). The CDR3 totals 14 residues. With 5 bases removed from V and 7 bases from J, the gap between germline ends came to 15 bases.

The chain links TRBV19 to TRBJ2-1, with a weak D call TRBD1 (5 bases). CDR3 size: 17 residues. Germline V lookup: CDR1 LNHDA, CDR2 SQIVND (reference sequence). V gave up 5 bases and J gave up 0 bases, with 17 bases separating them. The CDR3 DNA follows: TGTGCCAGTAGTGAAGTGGGGCCAAGAGCCTCCTACAATGAGCAGTTCTTC. Its translation: CASSEVGPRASYNEQFF.

The chain uses TRBV18 and TRBJ2-2, with 7 positions matching TRBD1. From germline, CDR1 is KGHSH and CDR2 LQKENI. V gave up 0 bases and J gave up 0 bases; unmatched junction bases: 4. The CDR3 consists of 17 residues. The CDR3 DNA sequence: TGTGCCAGCTCACCACCGGGACAGACCTCGAACACCGGGGAGCTGTTTTTT. Residues: CASSPPGQTSNTGELFF.

This rearrangement joins TRBV27 to TRBJ2-7; TRBD1 agrees at 10 bases. Germline CDR1 and CDR2: MNHEY and SMNVEV (reference sequence). This CDR3 is 14 amino acids long. Trimming removed 10 bases from V and 6 bases from J; junction bases left unmatched: 12. In nucleotides, the CDR3 is TGTGCCACCCACTTGGGGACAGGGGTGGGCGAGCAGTACTTC. It codes for CATHLGTGVGEQYF.